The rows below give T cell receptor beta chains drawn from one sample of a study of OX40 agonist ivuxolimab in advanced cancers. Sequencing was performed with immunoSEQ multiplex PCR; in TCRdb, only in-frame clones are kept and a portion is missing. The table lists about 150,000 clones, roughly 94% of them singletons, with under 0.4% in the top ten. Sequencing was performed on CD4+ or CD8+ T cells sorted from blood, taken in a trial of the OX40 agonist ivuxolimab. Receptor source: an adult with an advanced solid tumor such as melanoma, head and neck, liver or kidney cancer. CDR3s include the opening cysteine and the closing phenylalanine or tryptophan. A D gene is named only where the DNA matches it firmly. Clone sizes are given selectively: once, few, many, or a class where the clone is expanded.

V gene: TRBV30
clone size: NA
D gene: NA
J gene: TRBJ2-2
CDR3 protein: CAWSVQVGGELFF
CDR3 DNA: TGTGCCTGGAGTGTACAGGTTGGCGGGGAGCTGTTTTTT

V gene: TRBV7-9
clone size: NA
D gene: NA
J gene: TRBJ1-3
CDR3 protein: CASSFVWGTSGNTIYF
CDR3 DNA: TGTGCCAGCAGCTTCGTCTGGGGGACTTCTGGAAACACCATATATTTT

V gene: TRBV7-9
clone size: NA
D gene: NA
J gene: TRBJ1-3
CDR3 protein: CAGSASLFSGNTIYF
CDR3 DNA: TGTGCCGGCAGCGCCAGCCTCTTCTCTGGAAACACCATATATTTT

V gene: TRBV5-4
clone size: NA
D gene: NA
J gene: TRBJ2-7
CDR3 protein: CASSLSSWGEQYF
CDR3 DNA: TGTGCCAGCAGCTTGAGCTCGTGGGGCGAGCAGTACTTC

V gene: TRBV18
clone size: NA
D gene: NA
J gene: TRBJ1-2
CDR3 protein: CASSPGGPPVYGYTF
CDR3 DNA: TGTGCCAGCTCACCAGGGGGACCGCCCGTATATGGCTACACCTTC

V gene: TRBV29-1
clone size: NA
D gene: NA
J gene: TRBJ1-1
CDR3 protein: CSANRVLDTEAFF
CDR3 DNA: TGCAGCGCTAACAGGGTCCTGGACACTGAAGCTTTCTTT

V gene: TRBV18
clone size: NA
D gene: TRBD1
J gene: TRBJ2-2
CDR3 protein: CASSRSEGAAGELFF
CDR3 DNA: TGTGCCAGCTCACGATCTGAGGGGGCCGCCGGGGAGCTGTTTTTT

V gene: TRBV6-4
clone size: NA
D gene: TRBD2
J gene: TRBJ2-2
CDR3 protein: CASSDSAGVVAGELFF
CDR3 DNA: TGTGCCAGCAGTGACTCTGCGGGAGTAGTGGCCGGGGAGCTGTTTTTT

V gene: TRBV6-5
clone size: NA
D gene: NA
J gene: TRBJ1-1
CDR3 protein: CASSYSSGAGTEAFF
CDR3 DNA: TGTGCCAGCAGTTACTCCTCGGGGGCAGGTACTGAAGCTTTCTTT

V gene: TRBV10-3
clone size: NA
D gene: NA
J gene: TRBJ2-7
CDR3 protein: CAISEALKGSYEQYF
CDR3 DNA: TGTGCCATCAGTGAGGCCCTAAAGGGCTCCTACGAGCAGTACTTC

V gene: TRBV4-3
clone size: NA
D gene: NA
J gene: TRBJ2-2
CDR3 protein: CASSYVQENTGELFF
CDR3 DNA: TGCGCCAGCAGCTACGTACAGGAGAACACCGGGGAGCTGTTTTTT

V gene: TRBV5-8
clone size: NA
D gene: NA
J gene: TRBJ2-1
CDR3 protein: CASSWDYGVLSPSDEQFF
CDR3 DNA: TGTGCCAGCAGCTGGGATTATGGGGTCCTGTCCCCGTCCGATGAGCAGTTCTTC

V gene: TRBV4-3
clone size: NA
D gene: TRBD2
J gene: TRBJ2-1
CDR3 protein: CASSQAQRSASGLYNEQFF
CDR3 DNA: TGCGCCAGCAGCCAAGCCCAAAGATCGGCTAGCGGATTATACAATGAGCAGTTCTTC

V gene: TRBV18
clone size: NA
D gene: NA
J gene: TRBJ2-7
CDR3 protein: CASSSAPDAIQEQYF
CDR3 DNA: TGTGCCAGCTCATCTGCGCCGGACGCAATTCAAGAGCAGTACTTC

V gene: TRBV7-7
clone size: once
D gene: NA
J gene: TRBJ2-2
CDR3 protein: CASSLGAGQNTGELFF
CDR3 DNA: TGTGCCAGCAGCTTAGGAGCGGGACAGAACACCGGGGAGCTGTTTTTT

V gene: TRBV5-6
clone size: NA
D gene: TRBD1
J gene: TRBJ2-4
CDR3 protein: CASSRGTGKNIQYF
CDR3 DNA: TGTGCCAGTTCCAGGGGGACAGGAAAAAACATTCAGTACTTC

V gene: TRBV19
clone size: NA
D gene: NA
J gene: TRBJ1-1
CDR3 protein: CASTPGGFRNTEAFF
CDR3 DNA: TGTGCCAGCACCCCTGGGGGGTTTCGGAACACTGAAGCTTTCTTT

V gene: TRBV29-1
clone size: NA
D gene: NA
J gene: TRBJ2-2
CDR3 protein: CSVARDLYTGELFF
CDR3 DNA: TGCAGCGTAGCGAGGGACTTATACACCGGGGAGCTGTTTTTT

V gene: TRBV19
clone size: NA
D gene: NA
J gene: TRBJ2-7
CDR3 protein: CASTGDSYEQYF
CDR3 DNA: TGTGCCAGTACGGGTGACTCCTACGAGCAGTACTTC

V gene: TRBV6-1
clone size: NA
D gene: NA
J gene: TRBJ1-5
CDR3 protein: CASTQTGPNQPQHF
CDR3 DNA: TGTGCCAGCACCCAGACAGGTCCTAATCAGCCCCAGCATTTT

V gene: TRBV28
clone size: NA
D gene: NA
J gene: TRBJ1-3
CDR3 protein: CASSTSFTIYF
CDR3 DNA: TGTGCCAGCAGTACCTCTTTCACCATATATTTT

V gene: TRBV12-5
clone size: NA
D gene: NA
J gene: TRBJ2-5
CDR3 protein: CASGSGKEETQYF
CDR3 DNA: TGTGCTAGTGGATCCGGGAAAGAAGAGACCCAGTACTTC

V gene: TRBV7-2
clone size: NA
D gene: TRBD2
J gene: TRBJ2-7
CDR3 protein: CASSLLAGGLDEQYF
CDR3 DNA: TGTGCCAGCAGCTTACTAGCGGGGGGGCTCGACGAGCAGTACTTC

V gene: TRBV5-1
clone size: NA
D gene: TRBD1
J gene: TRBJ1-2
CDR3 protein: CASRDRDRAGANYGYTF
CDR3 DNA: TGCGCCAGCAGAGACCGGGACAGGGCCGGGGCTAACTATGGCTACACCTTC

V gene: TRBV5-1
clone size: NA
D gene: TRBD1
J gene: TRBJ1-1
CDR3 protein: CASSLGDRNTEAFF
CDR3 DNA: TGCGCCAGCAGCTTAGGGGACAGGAACACTGAAGCTTTCTTT